This entry lists 8 T cell receptor beta chains sequenced from one sample in a study of spatial heterogeneity in lung cancer. TCRdb used MiXCR to reprocess the 5' RACE reads, holding one entry per CDR3 protein. This sample has under 13,000 distinct CDR3 sequences, with approximately 25% found just once. Stated time point: sample taken at primary tumor resection. Unsorted samples of tumor, nontumor lung or frozen PBMC had their whole RNA sequenced. Material: PBMCs, obtained at surgery. Receptors were obtained from a female donor with early-stage non-small cell lung cancer.

V usage is TRBV24-1 and J usage is TRBJ2-7; the D is unclear. CDR3 size: 12 residues. Germline V gene data show CDR1 as KGHDR and CDR2 as SFDVKD. The germline V and J ends were trimmed by 0 bases and 7 bases, with 6 bases remaining between them. The CDR3 nucleotides are TGTGCCACCAGTGATTTGGGAAGAGAGCAGTACTTC. This translates into CATSDLGREQYF.

This clonotype came up many times. V and J are TRBV11-2 and TRBJ2-5; D not certain. Germline V gene lookup returns CDR1 SGHAT and CDR2 FQNNGV. The germline V and J ends were trimmed by 1 base and 3 bases, with 6 bases remaining between them. This CDR3 has 13 residues. The chain's CDR3 is CASSLGGKETQYF. CDR3 DNA sequence: TGTGCCAGCAGCTTAGGGGGAAAAGAGACCCAGTACTTC.

There are many counts of this clonotype. The chain recombines TRBV19 with TRBJ2-7; a possible D gene is TRBD2 (6 bases). V was trimmed by 5 bases and J by 6 bases, leaving 17 bases between them. Germline V gene sequence: CDR1 LNHDA, CDR2 SQIVND (reference sequence). This CDR3 spans 14 amino acids. CDR3 nucleotide sequence: TGTGCCAGTAGTCCACGGACTATAGGGTCCGAGCAGTACTTC. As protein: CASSPRTIGSEQYF.

This clonotype showed up just a few times. The chain couples TRBV7-8 to TRBJ2-6, with D tentatively TRBD1 (5 bases). The V end was cut by 4 bases, the J end by 3 bases, with 22 bases between. The CDR3 is 19 amino acids. The germline V gene encodes CDR1 SGHVS and CDR2 FQNEAQ. The DNA of the CDR3 is TGTGCCAGCAGCTCAAGACAGCGTAAGACTCTAAGTGGGGCCAACGTCCTGACTTTC. Residues: CASSSRQRKTLSGANVLTF.

This clonotype showed up just a few times. The junction differs from germline at one of its ends, possibly a read error. The gene calls are TRBV6-5 and TRBJ1-1; D might be TRBD1 (6 bases). CDR1 is MNHEY, CDR2 SVGAGI, per germline. The CDR3 is 15 amino acids. The CDR3 sequence: CASSVDRSWLTEASF. The CDR3 nucleotides are TGTGCCAGCAGTGTCGACAGGTCTTGGCTCACTGAAGCTTCCTTT.

V is TRBV10-3 and J is TRBJ2-2; 7 bases are shared with TRBD1. CDR1 is ENHRY, CDR2 SYGVKD, per germline. The CDR3 contains 14 residues. V shed 6 bases and J 5 bases; nucleotides not matched to a gene: 6. Here the CDR3 DNA reads TGTGCCATCAGCTCAGGGGGTGGAACCGGGGAGCTGTTTTTT. Translated: CAISSGGGTGELFF.

This clonotype was seen a handful of times. This rearrangement joins TRBV7-2 to TRBJ2-5; D uncertain. The CDR3 is made up of 13 amino acids. The V gene's germline CDR1 is SGHTA and CDR2 FQGNSA. Deletions cut 7 bases from V and 8 bases from J, with 17 bases between. CDR3 DNA sequence: TGTGCCAGCACCCTCTACAGTTCTGATACCCAGTACTTC. This codes for CASTLYSSDTQYF.

The chain couples TRBV14 to TRBJ1-2; TRBD1 is a possible D gene (6 bases). Trimming removed 4 bases at V and 5 bases at J, with 11 bases between. Germline CDR1 SGHDN, CDR2 FVKESK. The CDR3 loop spans 13 amino acids. CDR3 amino acids: CASSPGQTYGYTF. For the CDR3, the DNA is TGTGCCAGCAGCCCTGGACAGACTTATGGCTACACCTTC.